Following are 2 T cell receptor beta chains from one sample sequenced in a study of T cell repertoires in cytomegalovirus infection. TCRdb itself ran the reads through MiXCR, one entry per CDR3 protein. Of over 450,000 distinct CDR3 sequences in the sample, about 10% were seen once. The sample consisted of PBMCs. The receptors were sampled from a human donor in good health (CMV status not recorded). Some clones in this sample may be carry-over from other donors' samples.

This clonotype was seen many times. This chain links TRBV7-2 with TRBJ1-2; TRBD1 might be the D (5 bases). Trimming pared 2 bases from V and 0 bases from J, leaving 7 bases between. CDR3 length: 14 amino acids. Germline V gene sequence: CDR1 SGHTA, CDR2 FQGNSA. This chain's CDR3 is CASSLMGANYGYTF. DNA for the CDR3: TGTGCCAGCAGCTTAATGGGGGCTAACTATGGCTACACCTTC.

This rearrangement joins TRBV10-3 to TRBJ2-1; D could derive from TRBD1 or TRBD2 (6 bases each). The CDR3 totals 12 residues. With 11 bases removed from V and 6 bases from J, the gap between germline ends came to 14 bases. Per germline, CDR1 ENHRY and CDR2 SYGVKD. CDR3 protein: CAVSGGGNEQFF. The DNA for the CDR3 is TGTGCCGTCTCCGGGGGCGGCAATGAGCAGTTCTTC.